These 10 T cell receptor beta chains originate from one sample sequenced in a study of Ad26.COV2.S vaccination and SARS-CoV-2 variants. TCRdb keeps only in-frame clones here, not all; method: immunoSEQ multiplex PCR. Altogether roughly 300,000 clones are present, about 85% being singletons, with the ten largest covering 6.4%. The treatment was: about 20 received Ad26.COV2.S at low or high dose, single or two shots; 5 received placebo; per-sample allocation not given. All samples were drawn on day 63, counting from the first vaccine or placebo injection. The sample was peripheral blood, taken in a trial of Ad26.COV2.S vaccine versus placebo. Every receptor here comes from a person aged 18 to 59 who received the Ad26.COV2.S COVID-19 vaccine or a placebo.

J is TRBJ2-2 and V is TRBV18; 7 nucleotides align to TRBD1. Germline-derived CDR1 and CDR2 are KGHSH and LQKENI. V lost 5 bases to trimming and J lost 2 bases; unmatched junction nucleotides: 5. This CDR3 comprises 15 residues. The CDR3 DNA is TGTGCCAGCTCATCACAGGGGTTCAACACCGGGGAGCTGTTTTTT. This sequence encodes CASSSQGFNTGELFF. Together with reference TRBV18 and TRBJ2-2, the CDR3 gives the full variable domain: NAGVMQNPRHLVRRRGQEARLRCSPMKGHSHVYWYRQLPEEGLKFMVYLQKENIIDESGMPKERFSAEFPKEGPSILRIQQVVRGDSAAYFCASSSQGFNTGELFFGEGSRLTVL.

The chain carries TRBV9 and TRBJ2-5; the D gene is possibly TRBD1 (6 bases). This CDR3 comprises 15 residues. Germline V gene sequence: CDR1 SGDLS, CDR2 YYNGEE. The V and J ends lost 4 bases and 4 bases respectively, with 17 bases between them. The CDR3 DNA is TGTGCCAGCAGCCTTTCCCCAGGGGATGGAGAGACCCAGTACTTC. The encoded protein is CASSLSPGDGETQYF.

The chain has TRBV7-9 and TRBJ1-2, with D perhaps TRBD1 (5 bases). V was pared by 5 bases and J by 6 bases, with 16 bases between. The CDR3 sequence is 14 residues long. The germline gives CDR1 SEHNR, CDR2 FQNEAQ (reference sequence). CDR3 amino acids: CASSPSGGENGYTF. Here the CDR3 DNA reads TGTGCCAGCAGCCCCTCGGGAGGGGAAAATGGCTACACCTTC.

CDR3 DNA sequence: TGTGCCAGCAGCTTTAAGGGATTGGGCAACACAGATACGCAGTATTTT. Its protein product is CASSFKGLGNTDTQYF. The chain employs TRBV7-9 and TRBJ2-3; D unclear. The ends were cut back, 3 bases at V and 2 bases at J, with 15 bases in the middle. This CDR3 comprises 16 residues. Per the germline V gene, CDR1 is SEHNR and CDR2 is FQNEAQ (reference sequence).

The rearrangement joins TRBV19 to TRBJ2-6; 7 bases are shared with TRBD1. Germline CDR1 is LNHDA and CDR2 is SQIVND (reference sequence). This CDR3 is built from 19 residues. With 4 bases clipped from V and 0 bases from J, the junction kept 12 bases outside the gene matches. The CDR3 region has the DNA TGTGCCAGTAGTAGGGCCCCGGGACAGCCAGACTCTGGGGCCAACGTCCTGACTTTC. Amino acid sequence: CASSRAPGQPDSGANVLTF.

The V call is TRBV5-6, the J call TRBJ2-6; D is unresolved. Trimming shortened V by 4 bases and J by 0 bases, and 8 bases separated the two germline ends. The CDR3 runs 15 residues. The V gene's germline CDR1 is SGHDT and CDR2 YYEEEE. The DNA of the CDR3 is TGTGCCAGCAGCCAGCGACCCTCTGGGGCCAACGTCCTGACTTTC. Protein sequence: CASSQRPSGANVLTF.

CDR3 nucleotide sequence: TGCGCCAGCGGCGTGGACAGGTACTACGAGCAGTACTTC. It yields the protein CASGVDRYYEQYF. This chain links TRBV10-1 with TRBJ2-7; TRBD1 aligns across 7 bases. The ends lost 8 bases at V and 3 bases at J; junction bases unmatched: 7. Germline-derived CDR1 and CDR2 are WNHNN and SYGVQD (reference sequence). CDR3 length: 13 residues.

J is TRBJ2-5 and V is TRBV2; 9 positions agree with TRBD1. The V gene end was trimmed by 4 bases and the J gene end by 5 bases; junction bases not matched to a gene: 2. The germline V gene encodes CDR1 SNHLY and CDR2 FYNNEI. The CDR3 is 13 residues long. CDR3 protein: CASSGQGVETQYF. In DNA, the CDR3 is TGTGCCAGCAGTGGACAGGGGGTGGAGACCCAGTACTTC.

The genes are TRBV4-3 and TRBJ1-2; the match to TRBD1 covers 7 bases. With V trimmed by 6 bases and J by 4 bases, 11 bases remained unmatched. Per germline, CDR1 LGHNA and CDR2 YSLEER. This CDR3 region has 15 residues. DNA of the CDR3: TGCGCCAGCAGAGGAGCCACAGGGGTGAGCTATGGCTACACCTTC. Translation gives CASRGATGVSYGYTF.

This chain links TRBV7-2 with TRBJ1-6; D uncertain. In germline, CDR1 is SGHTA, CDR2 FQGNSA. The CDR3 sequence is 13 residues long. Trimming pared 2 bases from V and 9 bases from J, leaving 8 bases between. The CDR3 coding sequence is TGTGCCAGCAGCTTAACGATCCGTTCACCCCTCCACTTT. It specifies CASSLTIRSPLHF.